This T cell receptor (beta chain) was sequenced during a study of molecular identifiers for immune sequencing clone quantification. General study points: Over 97% of effector molecules, but under 1% in naive cells, were held by clones with more than 20 RNA copies.

In the sort, naive CD8 T cells were defined as CD8+CD4-CCR7+CD45RA+. As regards this clonotype: No antigen is known for it. This may arise from a read error, as a much more abundant clone is one base away.

TCRdb processed the PCR reads anew with MiXCR; each CDR3 protein has one entry. Here the sample spans approximately 320,000 distinct CDR3 sequences, over 20% being singletons. The CDR3 has 16 residues. Germline loops: CDR1 SGHRS, CDR2 YFSETQ. The ends were cut back, 4 bases at V and 4 bases at J, with 21 bases in the middle. The sequence was obtained from a human donor in good health. Some libraries in this study had Jurkat cell RNA spiked in. Sequencing input: naive CD8+ T cells from blood, with Jurkat cell RNA spiked in. As to subset: FACS-sorted CD8+CD4-CCR7+CD45RA+ naive T cells. The chain joins TRBV5-1 to TRBJ2-7, with D tentatively TRBD2 (5 bases). CDR3 nucleotides: TGCGCCAGCAGCCCTGGGTTCCGGGAAGTCACTTACGAGCAGTACTTC. Amino acids: CASSPGFREVTYEQYF.